This T cell receptor beta chain is drawn from a study of metastatic and nonmetastatic thyroid tumors. With 11 bases clipped from V and 4 bases from J, the junction kept 6 bases outside the gene matches. Looked up from germline, CDR1 is MNHNS and CDR2 is SASEGT. CDR3 size: 13 residues. All patients reached thyroid surgery having received no treatment beforehand. This clone was detected only a few times. As handled by the study authors: Using the CDR3 differences seen across clinicopathological groups, the authors built a distant-metastasis classifier for papillary thyroid cancer, which was meant to discriminate distant-metastatic patients. MiXCR reprocessed the PCR reads for TCRdb. Here the V and J calls rest on TCRdb's processing, not on the authors' analysis. This table holds 9,000 to 13,000 clones, roughly 28% found once.

The sequenced material came from tumor tissue. V usage is TRBV6-1 and J usage is TRBJ2-2, with 8 bases identical to TRBD1. This TCR derives from a female donor with papillary thyroid cancer or a benign thyroid nodule (not recorded which). Some clones in this sample may be carry-over from other donors' samples. DNA of the CDR3: TGTGCCGGTCAGGGGGCTAGCACCGGGGAGCTGTTTTTT. Amino acids: CAGQGASTGELFF.